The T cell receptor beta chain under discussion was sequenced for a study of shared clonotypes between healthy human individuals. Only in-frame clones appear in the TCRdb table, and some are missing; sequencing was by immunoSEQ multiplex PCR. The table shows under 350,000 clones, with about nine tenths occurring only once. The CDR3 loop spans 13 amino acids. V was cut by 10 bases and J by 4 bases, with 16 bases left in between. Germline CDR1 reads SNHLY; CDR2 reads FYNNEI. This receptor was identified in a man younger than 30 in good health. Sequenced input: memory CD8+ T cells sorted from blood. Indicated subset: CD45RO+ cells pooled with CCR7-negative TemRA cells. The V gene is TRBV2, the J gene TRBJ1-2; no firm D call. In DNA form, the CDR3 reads TGTGCCACGCTAAACCAAGAGAGCTATGGCTACACCTTC. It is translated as CATLNQESYGYTF.